A selection of T cell receptor beta chains follows, all from one sample in a study of CD8 T cells in ankylosing spondylitis. MiXCR was run by TCRdb on the 5' RACE reads, yielding one entry per CDR3 protein. The data contain 390,000 or so distinct CDR3 sequences, about a fifth of them singletons. Sequencing was done on a sample of blood, either unsorted or a sorted T cell fraction (not recorded which). The receptors were sampled from a male donor with ankylosing spondylitis. Both conserved end residues are part of each CDR3. The D gene is left open where the match is weak. The listing skips clone size in some rows; elsewhere it reads once, few, many or a size class.

V	D	size	J	CDR3	DNA
TRBV7-3	-	-	TRBJ2-1	CASSFSGREQFF	TGTGCCAGCAGCTTTTCGGGACGCGAGCAGTTCTTC
TRBV30	-	few	TRBJ2-4	CAWTFKEGIQYF	TGTGCCTGGACGTTTAAGGAGGGCATTCAGTACTTC
TRBV10-3	TRBD1	few	TRBJ2-2	CAARTGETGELFF	TGTGCCGCCAGGACAGGGGAGACCGGGGAGCTGTTTTTT
TRBV21-1	-	-	TRBJ2-7	CASSKTANDRGGFLFYEQYF	TGTGCCAGCAGCAAAACTGCTAATGACAGGGGTGGTTTTCTTTTCTACGAGCAGTACTTC
TRBV20-1	TRBD2	few	TRBJ2-3	CSPWTRGVSDTQYF	TGCAGTCCTTGGACTAGAGGTGTTTCAGATACGCAGTATTTT
TRBV29-1	-	many	TRBJ2-3	CSVGLGGWGADTQYF	TGCAGCGTTGGCCTGGGGGGCTGGGGAGCAGATACGCAGTATTTT
TRBV29-1	-	few	TRBJ2-5	CSVDRGEETQYF	TGCAGCGTTGACCGGGGAGAAGAGACCCAGTACTTC
TRBV12-3/TRBV12-4	TRBD1	few	TRBJ1-2	CASSRTGDTLHGYTF	TGTGCCAGCAGTAGAACAGGGGATACGTTGCATGGCTACACCTTC
TRBV6-1	-	many	TRBJ2-1	CASQSGISYNEQFF	TGTGCCAGCCAGTCCGGGATATCCTACAATGAGCAGTTCTTC
TRBV12-3/TRBV12-4	-	few	TRBJ1-1	CASSLGGAGEAFF	TGTGCCAGCAGTTTAGGTGGGGCGGGGGAAGCTTTCTTT
TRBV5-6	-	-	TRBJ2-1	CASSFGEGGNEQFF	TGTGCCAGCAGCTTCGGGGAGGGGGGCAATGAGCAGTTCTTC
TRBV20-1	TRBD2	-	TRBJ2-2	CSARTSGATGELFF	TGCAGTGCTAGGACTAGCGGGGCCACCGGGGAGCTGTTTTTT
TRBV6-4	TRBD2	few	TRBJ2-3	CASSTSGTNTDTQYF	TGTGCCAGCAGTACATCCGGGACTAACACAGATACGCAGTATTTT
TRBV29-1	TRBD2	-	TRBJ2-3	CSVEDRLAGAPDTQYF	TGCAGCGTTGAAGATAGGCTAGCGGGAGCGCCAGATACGCAGTATTTT
TRBV12-3/TRBV12-4	TRBD2	-	TRBJ2-6	CASTGTSGNSGANVLTF	TGTGCCAGCACCGGGACTAGCGGTAACTCTGGGGCCAACGTCCTGACTTTC
TRBV18	-	-	TRBJ1-5	CASSPPKVGRDQPQHF	TGTGCCAGCTCACCACCGAAGGTGGGCAGGGACCAGCCCCAGCATTTT
TRBV12-5	-	-	TRBJ2-3	CASGSVSDTQYF	TGTGCTAGTGGTTCGGTATCAGATACGCAGTATTTT